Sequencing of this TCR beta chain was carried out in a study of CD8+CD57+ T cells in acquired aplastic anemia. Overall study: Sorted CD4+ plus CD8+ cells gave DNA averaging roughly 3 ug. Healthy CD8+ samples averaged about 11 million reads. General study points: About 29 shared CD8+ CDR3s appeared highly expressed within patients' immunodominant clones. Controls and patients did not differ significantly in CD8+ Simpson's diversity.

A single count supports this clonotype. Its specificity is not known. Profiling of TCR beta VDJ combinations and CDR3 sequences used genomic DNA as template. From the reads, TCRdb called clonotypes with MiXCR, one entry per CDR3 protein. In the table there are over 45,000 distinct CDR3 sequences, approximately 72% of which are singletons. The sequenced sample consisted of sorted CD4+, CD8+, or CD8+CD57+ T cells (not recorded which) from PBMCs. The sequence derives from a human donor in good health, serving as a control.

DNA of the CDR3: TGTGCCAGTAGAAAGGCAGGGGAAGGGTCACCCCTCCACTTT. Translated, it gives CASRKAGEGSPLHF. The V and J genes are TRBV19 and TRBJ1-6, with D tentatively TRBD1 (6 bases). In germline, CDR1 is LNHDA, CDR2 SQIVND (reference sequence). The length of the CDR3 is 14 residues. V was trimmed by 6 bases and J by 10 bases, leaving 16 bases between them.